One and the same sample provided the 20 T cell receptor beta chains below, sequenced in a study of T cells in Graves' hyperthyroidism and ophthalmopathy. It was RNA transcripts that yielded the amplified TCR beta CDR3 regions. The TCR CDR3 first-round RT-PCR relied on the HTBI primer set. TCRdb fed the multiplex PCR reads into MiXCR, producing one record per CDR3 protein. Among 310,000 or so distinct CDR3 sequences listed, approximately 15% were seen once. Sequencing was carried out using blood. All receptors come from a woman aged 55-69 years with Graves' ophthalmopathy.

This clonotype was seen repeatedly, ten times or more. V is TRBV12-3 or TRBV12-4 and J is TRBJ1-1; no firm D call. V lost 2 bases and J lost 1, with 11 bases in between. The CDR3 is 15 residues long. The chain's CDR3 is CASSLSGFKNTEAFF. CDR3 nucleotide sequence: TGTGCCAGCAGTTTATCAGGTTTTAAGAACACTGAAGCTTTCTTT.

This clonotype was counted only a few times. The chain has TRBV3-1 and TRBJ2-7; 9 bases are a match to TRBD1. From germline, CDR1 is LGHDT and CDR2 YNNKEL (reference sequence). The J segment lost 7 bases and the V segment lost 2 bases, leaving 9 bases of the junction unmatched. This CDR3 is 15 amino acids long. CDR3 protein: CASSQYGTGLREQYF. Written as DNA, the CDR3 is TGTGCCAGCAGCCAATACGGGACAGGGCTTCGGGAGCAGTACTTC.

In its sample, this clonotype was seen many times. DNA of the CDR3: TGTGCCAGCAGACGTAGCGGGGGGAACTACGAGCAGTACTTC. As protein: CASRRSGGNYEQYF. V and J are TRBV6-1 and TRBJ2-7; 10 bases are a match to TRBD2. Germline V lookup: CDR1 MNHNS, CDR2 SASEGT. Losses at the gene ends were 6 bases for V and 3 bases for J; bases not matched to a gene: 5. This CDR3 spans 14 amino acids.

With regard to this clonotype: Possible read error: a much larger clone is one base away. The chain couples TRBV11-2 to TRBJ1-6, with D tentatively TRBD1 (5 bases). The CDR3 totals 14 residues. Germline V gene data show CDR1 as SGHAT and CDR2 as FQNNGV. The V end lost 10 bases, the J end lost 7 bases, and 17 bases lay between the germline ends. In DNA, the CDR3 is TGTGCCACCCGCTATGGGGCAGCAAATTCACCCCTCCACTTT. Its translation: CATRYGAANSPLHF.

This clonotype was observed at least ten times. The CDR3 DNA reads as TGTGCCAGCAGCGGGGGACTCGGACACTACGAGCAGTACTTC. Amino acid sequence: CASSGGLGHYEQYF. The chain employs TRBV7-9 and TRBJ2-7; possibly TRBD2 for D (6 bases). CDR1 is SEHNR, CDR2 FQNEAQ, per germline (reference sequence). The CDR3 loop spans 14 amino acids. Trimming left V 5 bases short and J 3 bases short, with 14 bases between.

In its sample, this clonotype was seen a few times. The chain recombines TRBV29-1 with TRBJ1-3; D call uncertain. Trimming shortened V by 8 bases and J by 0 bases, and 14 bases separated the two germline ends. CDR1 SQVTM and CDR2 ANQGSEA come from the germline V gene. CDR3 length equals 14 residues. CDR3 sequence reads: CSTSTQSSGNTIYF. Here the CDR3 DNA reads TGCAGCACCAGTACCCAGAGCTCTGGAAACACCATATATTTT.

This clonotype was seen only a few times. The chain is built from TRBV5-5 and TRBJ1-2, with D unresolved. Trimming cost V 1 base and J 4 bases, with 14 bases left between them. The CDR3 runs to 15 residues. Germline CDR1 reads SGHKS; CDR2 reads YYEKEE (reference sequence). DNA of the CDR3: TGTGCCAGCAGCTTGATATCGGAGGGTCTCTATGGCTACACCTTC. It codes for CASSLISEGLYGYTF.

This clonotype turned up a few times. The chain recombines TRBV4-3 with TRBJ1-1; D unclear. V lost 5 bases and J 1 base, leaving 14 bases between the germline ends. The CDR3 runs to 15 residues. Germline CDR1 and CDR2: LGHNA and YSLEER. CDR3 protein: CASSSQQGRNTEAFF. The CDR3 bases are TGCGCCAGCAGCTCTCAACAAGGAAGGAACACTGAAGCTTTCTTT.

V gene TRBV5-4 combines with J gene TRBJ1-6; weak D call: TRBD1 (6 bases). From germline, CDR1 is SGHNT and CDR2 YYREEE (reference sequence). The V gene lost 0 bases and the J gene lost 11 bases, with 12 bases spanning the gap. This CDR3 comprises 14 residues. CDR3 nucleotides: TGTGCCAGCAGCTTGGGGCAGGGGTGGACACCCCTCCACTTT. This codes for CASSLGQGWTPLHF.

The sample holds many counts of this clonotype. The rearrangement joins TRBV7-2 to TRBJ1-6; maybe TRBD1 (6 bases). This CDR3 contains 14 residues. V lost 2 bases and J lost 9, with 11 bases in between. Germline CDR1 and CDR2: SGHTA and FQGNSA. The CDR3 here is CASSLLNRASPLHF. In DNA, the CDR3 is TGTGCCAGCAGCTTACTAAACAGGGCTTCACCCCTCCACTTT. The full variable domain, in which reference TRBV7-2 and TRBJ1-6 provide the parts outside the CDR3, is GAGVSQSPSNKVTEKGKDVELRCDPISGHTALYWYRQSLGQGLEFLIYFQGNSAPDKSGLPSDRFSAERTGGSVSTLTIQRTQQEDSAVYLCASSLLNRASPLHFGNGTRLTVT.

In its sample, this clonotype was seen a few times. The V gene is TRBV12-3 or TRBV12-4, the J gene TRBJ2-2; maybe TRBD2 (5 bases). The CDR3 length is 13 residues. CDR3 sequence reads: CAVSRLNTGELFF. The CDR3 nucleotides read TGTGCGGTCTCCAGACTAAACACCGGGGAGCTGTTTTTT.

In its sample, this clonotype was seen a few times. V usage is TRBV18 and J usage is TRBJ2-5, with unresolved D. This CDR3 is built from 14 residues. Germline-derived CDR1 and CDR2 are KGHSH and LQKENI. Trimming stripped 3 bases from V and 5 bases from J, with 13 bases between. CDR3 loop: CASSPGPGRETQYF. The CDR3 DNA follows: TGTGCCAGCTCACCGGGCCCCGGTCGGGAGACCCAGTACTTC.

Many counts were recorded for this clonotype. DNA of the CDR3: TGCAGTGCTAGAGTACTTGGCTATGGCTACACCTTC. Encoded protein: CSARVLGYGYTF. The chain joins TRBV20-1 to TRBJ1-2; D is undetermined. Between the trimmed V and J ends, which lost 1 base and 4 bases, there was a span of 7 bases. This CDR3 has 12 residues. Per the germline V gene, CDR1 is DFQATT and CDR2 is SNEGSKA (reference sequence).

In DNA form, the CDR3 reads TGTGCCAGTAGTATCCGGACCGGGGGACAGGGGATTCAAGAGACCCAGTACTTC. This encodes CASSIRTGGQGIQETQYF. The rearrangement uses TRBV19 and TRBJ2-5; TRBD1 agrees at 10 bases. CDR3 size: 18 residues. Germline CDR1 is LNHDA and CDR2 is SQIVND (reference sequence). The J segment lost 2 bases and the V segment lost 3 bases, leaving 12 bases of the junction unmatched.

This clonotype was seen a handful of times. V is TRBV11-1 and J is TRBJ2-6; perhaps TRBD1 as D (5 bases). Trimming removed 0 bases from V and 2 bases from J, with 14 bases in between. The CDR3 has 18 amino acids. CDR1 SGHAT and CDR2 FQDESV come from the germline V gene (reference sequence). This CDR3 is CASSLALGRVPGANVLTF. The CDR3 coding sequence is TGTGCCAGCAGCTTAGCGCTGGGCAGGGTACCTGGGGCCAACGTCCTGACTTTC.

This clonotype was found many times. The J gene is TRBJ2-1, the V gene TRBV12-3 or TRBV12-4; maybe TRBD2 (6 bases). Between the trimmed V and J ends, which lost 7 bases and 6 bases, there was a span of 16 bases. The CDR3 runs to 14 residues. CDR3 in amino acids: CASIHSRGLNEQFF. In DNA, the CDR3 is TGTGCCAGCATTCATAGCCGGGGACTCAATGAGCAGTTCTTC.

This clonotype was counted ten times or more. This chain links TRBV28 with TRBJ2-5, with TRBD2 matching over 9 bases. This CDR3 contains 15 residues. Germline CDR1 is MDHEN and CDR2 is SYDVKM. The V and J ends lost 1 base and 4 bases, in that order; junction bases with no gene match: 4. The CDR3 coding sequence is TGTGCCAGCAGTTTATCTGTTAGCGGGAGAGAGACCCAGTACTTC. This encodes CASSLSVSGRETQYF.

CDR3 loop: CASSPTGQGDYGYTF. CDR3 DNA sequence: TGTGCCAGCAGCCCAACGGGACAGGGAGACTATGGCTACACCTTC. The chain couples TRBV7-3 to TRBJ1-2; 9 nucleotides match TRBD1. Per the germline V gene, CDR1 is SGHTA and CDR2 is FQGTGA. The CDR3 totals 15 residues. With 5 bases clipped from V and 3 bases from J, the junction kept 7 bases outside the gene matches. The full variable domain, in which reference TRBV7-3 and TRBJ1-2 provide the parts outside the CDR3, is GAGVSQTPSNKVTEKGKYVELRCDPISGHTALYWYRQSLGQGPEFLIYFQGTGAADDSGLPNDRFFAVRPEGSVSTLKIQRTERGDSAVYLCASSPTGQGDYGYTFGSGTRLTVV.

For this clonotype: One base away lies a much larger clone, so this may be a sequencing read error. The gene calls are TRBV11-1 and TRBJ1-2, with D possibly TRBD1 on 5 matching bases. The CDR3 consists of 14 residues. Germline V CDR1 and CDR2: SGHAT, FQDESV (reference sequence). CDR3 in DNA: TGTGCCAGCAGCCAAACCCAGGGCAACTATGGCCACACCTTC. Translation: CASSQTQGNYGHTF. Based on the CDR3 plus reference TRBV11-1 and TRBJ1-2, the full variable domain is EAEVAQSPRYKITEKSQAVAFWCDPISGHATLYWYRQILGQGPELLVQFQDESVVDDSQLPKDRFSAERLKGVDSTLKIQPAELGDSAMYLCASSQTQGNYGHTFGSGTRLTVV.

This clonotype was seen a handful of times. The chain carries TRBV7-9 and TRBJ1-2, with TRBD1 as a possible D gene (6 bases). The germline V and J ends were trimmed by 5 bases and 8 bases, with 15 bases remaining between them. In germline, CDR1 is SEHNR, CDR2 FQNEAQ (reference sequence). The CDR3 length is 13 residues. In DNA, the CDR3 is TGTGCCAGCAGCAATGCGGGGGCGGAGGGCTACACCTTC. Residues: CASSNAGAEGYTF.